This TCR beta chain was found in a study of early T cells in non-severe SARS-CoV-2 infection. Study-level information: Chains were unpaired, as sequencing was done on bulk RNA from unsorted whole blood. Whole-study results and caveats: Private and CD4 specificities were missed by VDJdb matching, skewed to anti-spike CD8.

This clonotype was counted between two and nine times. What it binds is unknown. The CDR3 spans 14 residues. The germline gives CDR1 MNHEY, CDR2 SMNVEV (reference sequence). V lost 10 bases to trimming and J lost 3 bases, with 19 bases between them. Unique molecular identifiers were added to individual cDNA molecules. TCRdb reanalysed the 5' RACE reads using MiXCR and keeps one entry per CDR3 protein. The repertoire holds approximately 84,000 distinct CDR3 sequences, with about 16% as singletons. The gene calls are TRBV27 and TRBJ2-7, with D perhaps TRBD1 (6 bases). This TCR came from an adult who was a healthcare worker with PCR-confirmed SARS-CoV-2 infection or an uninfected control (not recorded which). The specimen sequenced was whole blood. CDR3 loop: CAMYLRDTYYEQYF. In nucleotides, the CDR3 is TGTGCCATGTACCTCCGGGACACGTACTACGAGCAGTACTTC.